This T cell receptor beta chain was found in a study of blood T cell repertoires in COVID-19. Clones were sequenced by immunoSEQ multiplex PCR, and TCRdb holds only the in-frame ones, with some missing. The table lists a few hundred thousand clones, 80% to 90% of them singletons. The CDR3 contains 14 residues. Trimming left V 2 bases short and J 2 bases short, with 10 bases between. CDR1 is SGDLS, CDR2 YYNGEE, per germline. This clone was recorded once. Source material: PBMCs or T cells enriched from blood (not recorded which). This TCR came from a young man who had recovered from COVID-19. V usage is TRBV9 and J usage is TRBJ2-5; D is possibly TRBD1 (6 bases). The CDR3 reads CASSVNTGQETQYF. DNA for the CDR3: TGTGCCAGCAGCGTGAACACAGGGCAAGAGACCCAGTACTTC.